This T cell receptor beta chain was found in a study of blood T cell repertoires in COVID-19. In the study overall: Both acute and convalescent COVID-19 samples were obtained from the United States, Italy and Spain. In each case, the material was cDNA or gDNA derived from T cells, B-cell-depleted T cells, or PBMCs.

Per the original data handling: Estimates of nucleated cell counts were drawn from the amplification of reference gene primers. Clones were read by immunoSEQ multiplex PCR, and TCRdb kept only the in-frame ones, dropping some. From that table come the V and J calls and clone size; the DNA was used to work out D and trimming. The sample records around 190,000 clones, around 76% being singletons. The CDR3 has 16 residues. From germline, CDR1 is MNHEY and CDR2 SMNVEV (reference sequence). V shed 5 bases, J shed 6 bases, and the junction held 15 bases outside the gene matches. The specimen was peripheral blood. This TCR derives from a woman between 45 and 65 years old with active or convalescent COVID-19. V is TRBV27 and J is TRBJ1-1; TRBD1 matches 7 bases. For the CDR3, the DNA is TGTGCCAGCAGTGCAACCCACCACAGGGGTGAGGCTGAAGCTTTCTTT. It translates to CASSATHHRGEAEAFF.